This TCR beta chain appears in the sequencing data of a study of blood T cell repertoires in COVID-19. Enrolled during active infection, Seattle patients were then followed longitudinally. The assay was immunoSEQ multiplex PCR, and TCRdb's table has in-frame clones only and misses some. This sample carries 150,000 to 200,000 clones, 82% of them seen once, and the ten largest clones take 7.8%. This TCR was sampled from a woman in her sixties or seventies with COVID-19, enrolled during active disease. Sequences were obtained from peripheral blood.

CDR3 in amino acids: CASSVEAGGSYNEQFF. In DNA form, the CDR3 reads TGTGCCAGCAGCGTAGAGGCGGGAGGCTCCTACAATGAGCAGTTCTTC. The chain uses TRBV9 and TRBJ2-1; TRBD2 aligns across 8 bases. CDR1 is SGDLS, CDR2 YYNGEE, per germline. The V and J ends lost 0 bases and 0 bases, in that order; junction bases with no gene match: 2. This CDR3 is 16 amino acids long.